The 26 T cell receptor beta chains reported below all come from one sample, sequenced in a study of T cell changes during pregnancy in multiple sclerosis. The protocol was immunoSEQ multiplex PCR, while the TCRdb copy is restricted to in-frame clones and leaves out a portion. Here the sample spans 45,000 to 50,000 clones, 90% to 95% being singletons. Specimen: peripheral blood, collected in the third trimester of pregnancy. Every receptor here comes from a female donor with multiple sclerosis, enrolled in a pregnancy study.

The DNA of the CDR3 is TGTGCCAGCAGTTTATCAGGGGGCCAAGAGACCCAGTACTTC. Its protein product is CASSLSGGQETQYF. The chain is built from TRBV27 and TRBJ2-5, with a possible D match to TRBD1 (6 bases). Germline CDR1 and CDR2: MNHEY and SMNVEV (reference sequence). This CDR3 is built from 14 residues. The V end was cut by 0 bases, the J end by 1 base, with 6 bases between.

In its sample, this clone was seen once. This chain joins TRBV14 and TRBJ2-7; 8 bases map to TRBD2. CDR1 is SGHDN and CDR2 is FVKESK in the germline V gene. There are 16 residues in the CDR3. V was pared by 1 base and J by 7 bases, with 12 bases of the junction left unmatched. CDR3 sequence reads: CASSQGRRAGVGEQYF. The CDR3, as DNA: TGTGCCAGCAGCCAAGGGAGGCGAGCGGGAGTTGGAGAGCAGTACTTC.

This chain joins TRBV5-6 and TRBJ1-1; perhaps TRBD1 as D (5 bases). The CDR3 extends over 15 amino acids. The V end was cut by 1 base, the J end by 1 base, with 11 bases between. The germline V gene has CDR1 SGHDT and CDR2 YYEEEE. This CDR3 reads CASSLLNRQNTEAFF. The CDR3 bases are TGTGCCAGCAGCTTGTTGAACAGGCAGAACACTGAAGCTTTCTTT.

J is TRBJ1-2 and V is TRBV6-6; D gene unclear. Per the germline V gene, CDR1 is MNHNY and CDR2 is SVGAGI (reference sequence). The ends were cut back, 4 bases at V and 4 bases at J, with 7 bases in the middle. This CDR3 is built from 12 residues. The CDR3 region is CASSSLSYGYTF. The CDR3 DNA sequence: TGTGCCAGCAGTTCTCTTAGCTATGGCTACACCTTC.

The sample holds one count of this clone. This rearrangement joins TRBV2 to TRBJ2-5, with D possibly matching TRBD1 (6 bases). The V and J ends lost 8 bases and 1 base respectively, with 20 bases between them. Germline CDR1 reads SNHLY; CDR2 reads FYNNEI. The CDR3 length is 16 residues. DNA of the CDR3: TGTGCCAGCGACATGCCACTGGACAGCCTCCAAGAGACCCAGTACTTC. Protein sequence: CASDMPLDSLQETQYF.

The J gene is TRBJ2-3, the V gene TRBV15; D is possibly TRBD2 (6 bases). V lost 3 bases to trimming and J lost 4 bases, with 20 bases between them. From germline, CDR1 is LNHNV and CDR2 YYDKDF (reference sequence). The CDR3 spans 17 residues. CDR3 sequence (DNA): TGTGCCACCAGCAGGATCCGGGCGACTAGGTCTTCAGATACGCAGTATTTT. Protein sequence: CATSRIRATRSSDTQYF.

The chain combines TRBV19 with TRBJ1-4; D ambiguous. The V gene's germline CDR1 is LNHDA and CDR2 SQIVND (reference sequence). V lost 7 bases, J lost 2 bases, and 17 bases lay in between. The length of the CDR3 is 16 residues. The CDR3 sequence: CASNPGYGSTNEKLFF. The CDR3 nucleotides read TGTGCCAGTAATCCGGGTTACGGATCGACTAATGAAAAACTGTTTTTT.

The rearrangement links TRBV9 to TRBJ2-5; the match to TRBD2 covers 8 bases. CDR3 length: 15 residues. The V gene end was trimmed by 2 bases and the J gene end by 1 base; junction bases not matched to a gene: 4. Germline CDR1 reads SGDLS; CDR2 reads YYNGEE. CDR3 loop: CASSVGTSVQETQYF. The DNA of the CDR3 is TGTGCCAGCAGCGTGGGGACTAGTGTCCAAGAGACCCAGTACTTC.

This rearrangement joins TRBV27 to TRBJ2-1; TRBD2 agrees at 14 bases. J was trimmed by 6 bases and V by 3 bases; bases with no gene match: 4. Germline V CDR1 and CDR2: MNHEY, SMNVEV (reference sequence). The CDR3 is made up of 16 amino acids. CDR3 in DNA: TGTGCCAGCAGTTTTTTGACTAGCGGGAGGGCCAATGAGCAGTTCTTC. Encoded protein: CASSFLTSGRANEQFF.

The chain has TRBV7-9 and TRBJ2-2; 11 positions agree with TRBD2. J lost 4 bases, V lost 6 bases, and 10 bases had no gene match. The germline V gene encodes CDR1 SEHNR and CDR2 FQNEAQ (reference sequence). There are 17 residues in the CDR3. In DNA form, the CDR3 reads TGTGCCAGCAGATTTACTAGCGGGAGATCTGGCACCGGGGAGCTGTTTTTT. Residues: CASRFTSGRSGTGELFF.

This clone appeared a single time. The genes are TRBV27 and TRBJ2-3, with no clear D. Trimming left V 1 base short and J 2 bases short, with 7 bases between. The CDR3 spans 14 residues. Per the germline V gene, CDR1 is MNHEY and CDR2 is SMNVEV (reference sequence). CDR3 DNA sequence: TGTGCCAGCAGTTTATTCCTCTCCACAGATACGCAGTATTTT. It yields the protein CASSLFLSTDTQYF.

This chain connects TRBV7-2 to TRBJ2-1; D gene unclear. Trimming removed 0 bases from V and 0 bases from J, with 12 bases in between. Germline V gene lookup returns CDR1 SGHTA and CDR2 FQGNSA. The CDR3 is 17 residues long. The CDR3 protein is CASSLASRGSSYNEQFF. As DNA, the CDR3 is TGTGCCAGCAGCTTAGCCAGCCGAGGCTCCTCCTACAATGAGCAGTTCTTC.

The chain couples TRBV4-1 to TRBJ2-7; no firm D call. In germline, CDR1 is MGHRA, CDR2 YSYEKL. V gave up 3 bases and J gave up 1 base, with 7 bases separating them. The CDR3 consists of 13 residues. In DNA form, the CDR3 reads TGCGCCAGCAGCCATACTAATTCCTACGAGCAGTACTTC. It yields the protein CASSHTNSYEQYF.

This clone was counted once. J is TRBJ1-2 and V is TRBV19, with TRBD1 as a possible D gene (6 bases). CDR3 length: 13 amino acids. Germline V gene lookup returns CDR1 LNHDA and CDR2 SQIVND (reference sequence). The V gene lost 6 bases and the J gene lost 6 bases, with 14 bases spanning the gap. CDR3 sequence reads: CASSQQGLDGYTF. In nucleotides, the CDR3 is TGTGCCAGTAGCCAACAGGGCTTGGATGGCTACACCTTC.

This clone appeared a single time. CDR3 amino acids: CASSYKGLVTDEQYF. The CDR3 nucleotides are TGTGCCAGCAGTTACAAGGGGCTCGTTACGGACGAGCAGTACTTC. This sequence joins TRBV6-5 and TRBJ2-7; D may be TRBD1 (5 bases). V dropped 2 bases and J dropped 5 bases, with 16 bases sitting between them. This CDR3 region has 15 residues. Germline V gene lookup returns CDR1 MNHEY and CDR2 SVGAGI.

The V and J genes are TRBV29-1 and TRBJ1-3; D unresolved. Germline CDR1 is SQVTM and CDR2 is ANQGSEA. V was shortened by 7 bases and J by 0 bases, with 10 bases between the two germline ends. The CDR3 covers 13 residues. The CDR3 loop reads CSAAKNSGNTIYF. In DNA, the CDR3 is TGCAGCGCCGCGAAAAACTCTGGAAACACCATATATTTT.

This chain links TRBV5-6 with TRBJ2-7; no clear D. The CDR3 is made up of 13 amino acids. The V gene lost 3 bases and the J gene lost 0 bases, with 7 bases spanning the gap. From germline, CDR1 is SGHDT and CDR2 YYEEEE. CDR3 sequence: CASSSTGSYEQYF. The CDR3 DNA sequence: TGTGCCAGCAGCTCTACCGGCTCCTACGAGCAGTACTTC.

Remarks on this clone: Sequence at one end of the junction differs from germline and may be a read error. In DNA, the CDR3 is TGTGCTAGCAGCCCATGGGGTAGCGGGAACAATGAGCAGTTCTTC. Protein: CASSPWGSGNNEQFF. J is TRBJ2-1 and V is TRBV7-7; 8 positions agree with TRBD2. The length of the CDR3 is 15 residues. Germline CDR1 reads SSHAT; CDR2 reads FNYEAQ (reference sequence).

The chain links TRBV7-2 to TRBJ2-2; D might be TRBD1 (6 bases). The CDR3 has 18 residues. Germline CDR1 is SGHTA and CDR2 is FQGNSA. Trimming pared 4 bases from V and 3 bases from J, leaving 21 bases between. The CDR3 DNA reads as TGTGCCAGCAGCTGGCACCCCGGACAGCGCTATTACACCGGGGAGCTGTTTTTT. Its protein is CASSWHPGQRYYTGELFF. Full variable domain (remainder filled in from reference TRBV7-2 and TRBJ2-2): GAGVSQSPSNKVTEKGKDVELRCDPISGHTALYWYRQSLGQGLEFLIYFQGNSAPDKSGLPSDRFSAERTGGSVSTLTIQRTQQEDSAVYLCASSWHPGQRYYTGELFFGEGSRLTVL.

Here the CDR3 reads CASSLVSDGGIGELFF. CDR3 coding DNA: TGTGCCAGCAGCTTAGTGTCGGATGGGGGGATCGGGGAGCTGTTTTTT. This chain uses TRBV7-2 with TRBJ2-2, with D possibly being TRBD2 (6 bases). The CDR3 spans 16 residues. CDR1 is SGHTA and CDR2 is FQGNSA in the germline V gene. V was cut by 1 base and J by 7 bases, with 16 bases left in between.

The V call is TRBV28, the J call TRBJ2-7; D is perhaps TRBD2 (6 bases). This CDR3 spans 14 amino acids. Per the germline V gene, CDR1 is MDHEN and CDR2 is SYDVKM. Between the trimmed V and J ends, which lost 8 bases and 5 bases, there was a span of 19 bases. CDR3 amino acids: CASGLSGTRNEQYF. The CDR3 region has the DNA TGTGCCAGCGGACTCTCAGGGACTCGGAACGAGCAGTACTTC.

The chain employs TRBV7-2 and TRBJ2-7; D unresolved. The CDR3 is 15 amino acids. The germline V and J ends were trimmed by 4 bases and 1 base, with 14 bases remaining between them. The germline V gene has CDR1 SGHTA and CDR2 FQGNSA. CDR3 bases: TGTGCCAGCAGCTCCGTCCCGGAGATATCCTACGAGCAGTACTTC. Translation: CASSSVPEISYEQYF.

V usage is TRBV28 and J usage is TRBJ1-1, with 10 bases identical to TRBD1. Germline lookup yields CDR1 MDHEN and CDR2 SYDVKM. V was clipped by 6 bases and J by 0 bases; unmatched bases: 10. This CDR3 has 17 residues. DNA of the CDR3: TGTGCCAGCAGAAGAAGACAGGGGGCGGTTTTGAACACTGAAGCTTTCTTT. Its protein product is CASRRRQGAVLNTEAFF.

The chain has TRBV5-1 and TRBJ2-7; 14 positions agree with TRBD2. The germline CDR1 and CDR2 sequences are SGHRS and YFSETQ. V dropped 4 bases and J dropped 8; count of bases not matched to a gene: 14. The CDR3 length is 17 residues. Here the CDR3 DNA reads TGCGCCAGCAGCGAATCTGGGACTAGCGGGAGTAGTAGGAAGCAGTACTTC. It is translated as CASSESGTSGSSRKQYF.

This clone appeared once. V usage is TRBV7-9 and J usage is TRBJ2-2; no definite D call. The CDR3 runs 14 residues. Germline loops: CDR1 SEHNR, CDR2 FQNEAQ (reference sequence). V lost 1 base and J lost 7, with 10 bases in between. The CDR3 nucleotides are TGTGCCAGCAGCTTAGGCAAGGAGTTCGGGGAGCTGTTTTTT. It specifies CASSLGKEFGELFF.

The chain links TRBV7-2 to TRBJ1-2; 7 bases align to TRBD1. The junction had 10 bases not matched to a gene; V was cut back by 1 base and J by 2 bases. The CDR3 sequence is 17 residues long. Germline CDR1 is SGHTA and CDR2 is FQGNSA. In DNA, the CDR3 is TGTGCCAGCAGCTTAGGGACAGGAGGAGCACAAAACTATGGCTACACCTTC. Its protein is CASSLGTGGAQNYGYTF.